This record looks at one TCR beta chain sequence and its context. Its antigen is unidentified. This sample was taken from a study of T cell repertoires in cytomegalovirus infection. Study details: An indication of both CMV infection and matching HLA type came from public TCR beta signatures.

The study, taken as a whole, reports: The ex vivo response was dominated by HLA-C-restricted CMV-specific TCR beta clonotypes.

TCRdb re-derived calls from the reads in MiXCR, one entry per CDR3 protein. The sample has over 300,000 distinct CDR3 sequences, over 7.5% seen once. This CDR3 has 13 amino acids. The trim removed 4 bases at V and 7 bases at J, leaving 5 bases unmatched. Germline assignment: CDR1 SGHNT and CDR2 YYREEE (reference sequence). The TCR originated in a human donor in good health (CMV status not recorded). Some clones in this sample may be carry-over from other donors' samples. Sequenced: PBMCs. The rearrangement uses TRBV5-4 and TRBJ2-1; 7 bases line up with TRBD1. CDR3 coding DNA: TGTGCCAGCAGCCTGGGACAGATAAATGAGCAGTTCTTC. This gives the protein CASSLGQINEQFF.